The TCR beta chain described here comes from a study of shared clonotypes between healthy human individuals. Every immunoSEQ plate was one replicate of a subset's evenly spread DNA. When replicate PCRs were run on sorted subsets, they used about 220 ng DNA, approximately 33,000 T cell genomes. Here immunoSEQ multiplex PCR was the method, and the copy in TCRdb shows in-frame clones only, minus some. The table has about 640,000 clones, approximately 75% seen once. In germline, CDR1 is LNHDA, CDR2 SQIVND (reference sequence). Trimming cost V 1 base and J 1 base, with 10 bases left between them. The CDR3 is 15 amino acids.

The sequencing sample was made of memory CD4+ T cells sorted from blood. Subset of the sample: CD45RA-negative fraction. The receptor comes from a woman aged 25-40 years in good health. This sequence joins TRBV19 and TRBJ2-5, with no clear D. The CDR3 DNA reads TGTGCCAGTAGTATAGGAAGTTCGTCCCAAGAGACCCAGTACTTC. It specifies CASSIGSSSQETQYF.